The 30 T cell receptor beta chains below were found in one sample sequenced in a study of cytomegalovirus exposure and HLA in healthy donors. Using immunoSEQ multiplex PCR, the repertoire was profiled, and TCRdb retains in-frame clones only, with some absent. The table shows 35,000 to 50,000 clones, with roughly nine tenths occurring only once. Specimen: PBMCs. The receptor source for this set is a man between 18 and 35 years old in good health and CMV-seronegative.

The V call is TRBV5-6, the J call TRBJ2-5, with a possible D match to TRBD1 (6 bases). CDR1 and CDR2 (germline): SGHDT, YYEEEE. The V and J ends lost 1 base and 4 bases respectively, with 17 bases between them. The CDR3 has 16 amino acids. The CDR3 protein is CASSLKARGKRETQYF. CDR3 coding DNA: TGTGCCAGCAGCTTGAAGGCCAGGGGAAAAAGAGAGACCCAGTACTTC.

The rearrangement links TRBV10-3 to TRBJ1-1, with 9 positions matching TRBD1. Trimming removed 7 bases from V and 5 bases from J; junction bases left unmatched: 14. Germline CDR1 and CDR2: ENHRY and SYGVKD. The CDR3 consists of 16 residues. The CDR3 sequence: CAITSDRGITSTEAFF. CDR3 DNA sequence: TGTGCCATCACCTCGGACAGGGGCATCACGAGTACTGAAGCTTTCTTT.

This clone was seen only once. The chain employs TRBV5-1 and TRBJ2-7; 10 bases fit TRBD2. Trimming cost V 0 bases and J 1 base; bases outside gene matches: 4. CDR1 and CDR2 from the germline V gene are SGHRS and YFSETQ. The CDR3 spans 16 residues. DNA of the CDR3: TGCGCCAGCAGCTTGGAAGGACTAGCGGAGTCCTACGAGCAGTACTTC. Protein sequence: CASSLEGLAESYEQYF.

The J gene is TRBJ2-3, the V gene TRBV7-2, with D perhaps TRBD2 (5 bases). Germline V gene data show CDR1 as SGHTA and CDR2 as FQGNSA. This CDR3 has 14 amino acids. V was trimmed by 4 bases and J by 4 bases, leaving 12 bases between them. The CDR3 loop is CASSSPGLSDTQYF. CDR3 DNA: TGTGCCAGCAGCTCGCCCGGACTGTCAGATACGCAGTATTTT.

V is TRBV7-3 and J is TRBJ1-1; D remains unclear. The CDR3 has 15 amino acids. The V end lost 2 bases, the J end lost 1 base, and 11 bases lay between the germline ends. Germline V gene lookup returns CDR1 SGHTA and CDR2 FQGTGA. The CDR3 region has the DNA TGTGCCAGCAGCTTAGCTGACATAGGGAACACTGAAGCTTTCTTT. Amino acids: CASSLADIGNTEAFF.

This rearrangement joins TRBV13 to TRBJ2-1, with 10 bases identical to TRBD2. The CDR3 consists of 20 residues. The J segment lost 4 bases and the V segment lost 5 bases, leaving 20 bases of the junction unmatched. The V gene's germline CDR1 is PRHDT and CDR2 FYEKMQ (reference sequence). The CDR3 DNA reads TGTGCCAGCAGCCTGAGAGGCCCCACTCCTAGCGGGAGCAATTACAATGAGCAGTTCTTC. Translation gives CASSLRGPTPSGSNYNEQFF.

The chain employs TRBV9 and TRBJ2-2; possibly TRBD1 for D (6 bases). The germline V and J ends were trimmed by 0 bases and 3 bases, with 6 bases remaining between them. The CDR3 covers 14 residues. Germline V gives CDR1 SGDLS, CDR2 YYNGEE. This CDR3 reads CASSVAGDTGELFF. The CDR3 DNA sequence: TGTGCCAGCAGCGTAGCAGGGGACACCGGGGAGCTGTTTTTT.

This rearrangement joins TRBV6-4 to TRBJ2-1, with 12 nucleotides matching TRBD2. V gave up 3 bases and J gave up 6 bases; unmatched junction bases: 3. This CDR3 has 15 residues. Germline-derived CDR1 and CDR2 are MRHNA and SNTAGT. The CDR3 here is CASSDTTSGGNEQFF. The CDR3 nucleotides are TGTGCCAGCAGTGATACGACTAGCGGGGGCAATGAGCAGTTCTTC.

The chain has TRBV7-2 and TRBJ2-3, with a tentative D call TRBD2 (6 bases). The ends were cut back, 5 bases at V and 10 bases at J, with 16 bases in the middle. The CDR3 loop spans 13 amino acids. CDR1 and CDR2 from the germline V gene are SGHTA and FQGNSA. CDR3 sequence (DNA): TGTGCCAGCAGCGGAGGGACTTTAATTCCGCAGTATTTT. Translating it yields CASSGGTLIPQYF.

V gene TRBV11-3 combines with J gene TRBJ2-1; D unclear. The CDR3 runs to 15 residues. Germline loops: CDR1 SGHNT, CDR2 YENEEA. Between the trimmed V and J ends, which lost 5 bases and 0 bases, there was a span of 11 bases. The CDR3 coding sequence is TGTGCCAGCAGCCTAGGGTCTAGCTCCTACAATGAGCAGTTCTTC. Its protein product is CASSLGSSSYNEQFF.

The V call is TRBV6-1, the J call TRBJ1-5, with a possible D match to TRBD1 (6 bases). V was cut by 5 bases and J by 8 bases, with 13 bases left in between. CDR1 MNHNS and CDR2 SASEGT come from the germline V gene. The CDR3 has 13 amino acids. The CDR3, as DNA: TGTGCCAGCAGTACAGGGAGAAGGGAGCCCCAGCATTTT. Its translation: CASSTGRREPQHF.

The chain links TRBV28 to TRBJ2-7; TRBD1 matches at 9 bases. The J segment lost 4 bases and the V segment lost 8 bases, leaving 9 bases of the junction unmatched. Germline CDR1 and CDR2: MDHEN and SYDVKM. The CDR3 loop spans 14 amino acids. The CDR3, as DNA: TGTGCCAGCCGCAAACAGGGGGCTCGGTACGAGCAGTACTTC. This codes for CASRKQGARYEQYF.

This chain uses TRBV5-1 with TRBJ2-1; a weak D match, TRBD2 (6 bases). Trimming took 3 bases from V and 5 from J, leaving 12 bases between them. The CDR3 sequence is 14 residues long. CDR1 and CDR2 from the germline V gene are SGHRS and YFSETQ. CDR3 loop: CASSSGTSNNEQFF. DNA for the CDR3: TGCGCCAGCAGCTCCGGGACTTCTAACAATGAGCAGTTCTTC.

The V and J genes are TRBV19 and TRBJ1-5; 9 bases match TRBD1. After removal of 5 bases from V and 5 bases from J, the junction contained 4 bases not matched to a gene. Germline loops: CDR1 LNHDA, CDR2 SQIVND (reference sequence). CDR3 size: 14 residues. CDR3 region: CASSGTGGYQPQHF. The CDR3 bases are TGTGCCAGTAGTGGAACAGGGGGCTATCAGCCCCAGCATTTT.

CDR3 nucleotides: TGTGCCAGTAGGGGACAGGGAGGAAACACCATATATTTT. This encodes CASRGQGGNTIYF. V gene TRBV19 combines with J gene TRBJ1-3; TRBD1 aligns across 9 bases. The CDR3 totals 13 residues. The V segment lost 6 bases and the J segment 4 bases; nucleotides outside the gene matches: 1. Germline CDR1 reads LNHDA; CDR2 reads SQIVND (reference sequence). Full variable domain (rest looked up from reference TRBV19 and TRBJ1-3): DGGITQSPKYLFRKEGQNVTLSCEQNLNHDAMYWYRQDPGQGLRLIYYSQIVNDFQKGDIAEGYSVSREKKESFPLTVTSAQKNPTAFYLCASRGQGGNTIYFGEGSWLTVV.

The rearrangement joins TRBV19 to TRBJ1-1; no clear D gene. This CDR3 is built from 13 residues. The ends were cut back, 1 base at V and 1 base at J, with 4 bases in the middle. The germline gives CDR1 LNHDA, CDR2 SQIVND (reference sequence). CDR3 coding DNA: TGTGCCAGTAGTATAGGACAGAACACTGAAGCTTTCTTT. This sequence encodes CASSIGQNTEAFF. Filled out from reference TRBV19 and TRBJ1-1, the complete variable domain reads DGGITQSPKYLFRKEGQNVTLSCEQNLNHDAMYWYRQDPGQGLRLIYYSQIVNDFQKGDIAEGYSVSREKKESFPLTVTSAQKNPTAFYLCASSIGQNTEAFFGQGTRLTVV.

This chain's CDR3 is CAISESRTSGRTDTQYF. As DNA, the CDR3 is TGTGCCATCAGTGAGTCCCGGACTAGCGGGAGAACAGATACGCAGTATTTT. This rearrangement joins TRBV10-3 to TRBJ2-3; 13 nucleotides match TRBD2. After removal of 0 bases from V and 3 bases from J, the junction contained 3 bases not matched to a gene. CDR1 is ENHRY, CDR2 SYGVKD, per germline. The CDR3 contains 17 residues.

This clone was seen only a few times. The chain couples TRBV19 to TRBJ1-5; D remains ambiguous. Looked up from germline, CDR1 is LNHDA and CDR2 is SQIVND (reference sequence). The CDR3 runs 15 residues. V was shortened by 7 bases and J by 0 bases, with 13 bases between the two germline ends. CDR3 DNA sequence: TGTGCCAGTAAGGAGGGTCAGGTTAGCAATCAGCCCCAGCATTTT. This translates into CASKEGQVSNQPQHF.

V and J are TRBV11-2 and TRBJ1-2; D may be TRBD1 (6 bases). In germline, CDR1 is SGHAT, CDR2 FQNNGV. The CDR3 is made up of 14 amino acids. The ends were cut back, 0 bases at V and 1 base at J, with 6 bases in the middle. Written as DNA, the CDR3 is TGTGCCAGCAGCTTAGAGGGACATAACTATGGCTACACCTTC. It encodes CASSLEGHNYGYTF.

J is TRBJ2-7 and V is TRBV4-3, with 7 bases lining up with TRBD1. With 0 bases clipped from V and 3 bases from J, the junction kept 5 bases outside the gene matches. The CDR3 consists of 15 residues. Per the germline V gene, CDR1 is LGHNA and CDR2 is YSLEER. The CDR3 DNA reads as TGCGCCAGCAGCCAAGATTGGGGACAGAACTACGAGCAGTACTTC. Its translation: CASSQDWGQNYEQYF.

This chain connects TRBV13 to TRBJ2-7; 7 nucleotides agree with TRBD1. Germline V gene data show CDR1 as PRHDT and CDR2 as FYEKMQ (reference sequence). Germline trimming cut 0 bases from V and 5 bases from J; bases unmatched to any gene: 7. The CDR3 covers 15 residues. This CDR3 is CASSLGSTGANEQYF. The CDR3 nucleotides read TGTGCCAGCAGCTTAGGTTCTACAGGGGCCAACGAGCAGTACTTC.

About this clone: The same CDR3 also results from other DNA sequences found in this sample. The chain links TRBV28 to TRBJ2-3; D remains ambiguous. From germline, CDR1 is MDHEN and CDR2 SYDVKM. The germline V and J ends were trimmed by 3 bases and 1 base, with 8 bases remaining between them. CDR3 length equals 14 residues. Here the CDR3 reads CASSFVAGTDTQYF. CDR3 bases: TGTGCCAGCAGTTTTGTCGCAGGCACAGATACGCAGTATTTT. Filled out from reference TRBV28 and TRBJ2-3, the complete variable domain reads DVKVTQSSRYLVKRTGEKVFLECVQDMDHENMFWYRQDPGLGLRLIYFSYDVKMKEKGDIPEGYSVSREKKERFSLILESASTNQTSMYLCASSFVAGTDTQYFGPGTRLTVL.

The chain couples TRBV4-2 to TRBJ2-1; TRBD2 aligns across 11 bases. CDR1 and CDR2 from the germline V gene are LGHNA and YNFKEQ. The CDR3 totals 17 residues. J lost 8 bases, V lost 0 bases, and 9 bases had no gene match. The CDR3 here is CASSQDGRTSGLYEQFF. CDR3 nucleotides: TGTGCCAGCAGCCAAGATGGTCGGACTAGCGGGCTCTATGAGCAGTTCTTC.

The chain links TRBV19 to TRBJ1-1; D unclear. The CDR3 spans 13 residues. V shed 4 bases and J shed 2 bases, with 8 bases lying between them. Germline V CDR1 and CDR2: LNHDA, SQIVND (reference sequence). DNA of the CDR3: TGTGCCAGTAGTACCCAACATAACACTGAAGCTTTCTTT. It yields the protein CASSTQHNTEAFF. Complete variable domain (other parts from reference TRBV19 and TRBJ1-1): DGGITQSPKYLFRKEGQNVTLSCEQNLNHDAMYWYRQDPGQGLRLIYYSQIVNDFQKGDIAEGYSVSREKKESFPLTVTSAQKNPTAFYLCASSTQHNTEAFFGQGTRLTVV.

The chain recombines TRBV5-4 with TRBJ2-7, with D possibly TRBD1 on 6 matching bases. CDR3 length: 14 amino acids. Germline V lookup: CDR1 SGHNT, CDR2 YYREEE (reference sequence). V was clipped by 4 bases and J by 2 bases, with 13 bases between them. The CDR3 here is CASSRPDRTYEQYF. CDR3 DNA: TGTGCCAGCAGCCGTCCTGACAGGACCTACGAGCAGTACTTC.

The chain's CDR3 is CARWRWGPYYEQYF. The CDR3 DNA is TGTGCCAGGTGGAGGTGGGGTCCCTACTACGAGCAGTACTTC. The rearrangement uses TRBV11-3 and TRBJ2-7, with D perhaps matching TRBD2 (5 bases). V lost 9 bases and J lost 3, with 18 bases in between. The CDR3 totals 14 residues. Germline V gene lookup returns CDR1 SGHNT and CDR2 YENEEA. The variable domain in full, completed from reference TRBV11-3 and TRBJ2-7, reads EAGVVQSPRYKIIEKKQPVAFWCNPISGHNTLYWYLQNLGQGPELLIRYENEEAVDDSQLPKDRFSAERLKGVDSTLKIQPAELGDSAVYLCARWRWGPYYEQYFGPGTRLTVT.

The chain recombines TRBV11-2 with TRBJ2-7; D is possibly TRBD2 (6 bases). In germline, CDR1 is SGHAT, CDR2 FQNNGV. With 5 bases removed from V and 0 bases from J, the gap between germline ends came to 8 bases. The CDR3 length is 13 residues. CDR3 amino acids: CASSVGGSYEQYF. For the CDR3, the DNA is TGTGCCAGCAGCGTGGGGGGCTCCTACGAGCAGTACTTC.

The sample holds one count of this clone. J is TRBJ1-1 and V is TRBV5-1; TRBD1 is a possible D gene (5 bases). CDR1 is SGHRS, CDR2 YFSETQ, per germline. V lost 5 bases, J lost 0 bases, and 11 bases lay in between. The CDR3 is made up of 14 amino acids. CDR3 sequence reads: CASRPQAMNTEAFF. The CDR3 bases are TGCGCCAGCAGACCACAGGCGATGAACACTGAAGCTTTCTTT.

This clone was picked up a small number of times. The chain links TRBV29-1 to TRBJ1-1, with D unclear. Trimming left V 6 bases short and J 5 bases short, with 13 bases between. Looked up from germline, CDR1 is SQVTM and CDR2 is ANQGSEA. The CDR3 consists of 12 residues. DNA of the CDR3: TGCAGCGTGTGGGGAGGGAATACTGAAGCTTTCTTT. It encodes CSVWGGNTEAFF.

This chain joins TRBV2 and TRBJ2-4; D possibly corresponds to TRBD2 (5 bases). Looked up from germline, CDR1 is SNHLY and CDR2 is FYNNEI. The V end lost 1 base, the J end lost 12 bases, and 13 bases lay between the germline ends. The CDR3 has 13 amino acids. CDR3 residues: CASSEETRRAQYF. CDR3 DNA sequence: TGTGCCAGCAGTGAAGAGACAAGGCGGGCTCAGTACTTC.